Listed here are 13 T cell receptor beta chains from one sample, sequenced in a study of regulatory T cells in long-lasting Graves disease. Time point defined: newly diagnosed GD, antithyroid drugs for less than 3 months. Making the TCR library involved RNA that had been extracted from PBMCs. Building of the TCR beta libraries involved iRepertoire HTBI primers and Arm-PCR of CDR3 regions. TCRdb independently ran MiXCR on the multiplex PCR reads; one entry per CDR3 protein. This sample has 240,000 or so distinct CDR3 sequences, with 20% to 25% found just once. Sequencing was performed on peripheral blood mononuclear cells (PBMCs), taken at new diagnosis, from a patient treated with antithyroid drugs. The source of these receptors is a female donor with Graves disease.

This clonotype occurred many times. V is TRBV11-3 and J is TRBJ2-7; 9 nucleotides line up with TRBD2. Germline V gene sequence: CDR1 SGHNT, CDR2 YENEEA. This CDR3 is built from 17 residues. V shed 5 bases and J 0 bases; nucleotides not matched to a gene: 11. The CDR3 protein is CASSPPFRTSVSYEQYF. As DNA, the CDR3 is TGTGCCAGCAGCCCCCCCTTCCGGACTAGCGTCTCCTACGAGCAGTACTTC.

The chain employs TRBV6-2 or TRBV6-3 and TRBJ1-5; 7 bases map to TRBD1. This CDR3 is 14 amino acids long. Unmatched junction bases numbered 7, after V lost 6 bases and J lost 5 bases. In germline, CDR1 is MNHEY, CDR2 SVGEGT. CDR3 sequence reads: CASRLSGGHQPQHF. In DNA form, the CDR3 reads TGTGCCAGCAGACTGTCAGGGGGGCATCAGCCCCAGCATTTT.

The rearrangement joins TRBV6-1 to TRBJ1-1; tentatively, D is TRBD1 (5 bases). The V and J ends lost 7 bases and 8 bases respectively, with 20 bases between them. Germline lookup yields CDR1 MNHNS and CDR2 SASEGT. The CDR3 has 14 amino acids. CDR3 sequence reads: CASTRGGGSIEAFF. Here the CDR3 DNA reads TGTGCCAGCACTCGGGGGGGGGGGAGTATAGAAGCTTTCTTT.

The chain joins TRBV27 to TRBJ2-3, with D possibly being TRBD1 or TRBD2 (5 bases each). Germline CDR1 and CDR2: MNHEY and SMNVEV (reference sequence). The ends were cut back, 6 bases at V and 0 bases at J, with 16 bases in the middle. This CDR3 is built from 16 residues. CDR3 nucleotide sequence: TGTGCCAGCAGGTCGGGACGGGAATATAGCACAGATACGCAGTATTTT. Encoded protein: CASRSGREYSTDTQYF.

This clonotype occurred many times. This chain connects TRBV2 to TRBJ2-3; 9 positions agree with TRBD2. The CDR3 has 16 amino acids. In germline, CDR1 is SNHLY, CDR2 FYNNEI. The V gene end was trimmed by 0 bases and the J gene end by 5 bases; junction bases not matched to a gene: 6. The CDR3 sequence is CASSEASSGVGDTQYF. The CDR3 DNA follows: TGTGCCAGCAGTGAAGCTTCTAGCGGGGTGGGAGATACGCAGTATTTT.

This clonotype showed up many times. The V gene is TRBV30, the J gene TRBJ2-7, with 9 bases aligning to TRBD1. V lost 1 base, J lost 4 bases, and 5 bases stayed unmatched. This CDR3 comprises 14 residues. Germline V gives CDR1 GTSNPN, CDR2 SVGIG (reference sequence). Here the CDR3 DNA reads TGTGCCTGGAGTGCCGGGACAGGGCCTTACGAGCAGTACTTC. It encodes CAWSAGTGPYEQYF. Combining the CDR3 with reference TRBV30 and TRBJ2-7 gives the whole variable domain SQTIHQWPATLVQPVGSPLSLECTVEGTSNPNLYWYRQAAGRGLQLLFYSVGIGQISSEVPQNLSASRPQDRQFILSSKKLLLSDSGFYLCAWSAGTGPYEQYFGPGTRLTVT.

This clonotype has only a few counts. This may be a read error, as it is one base from a much larger clone. The chain employs TRBV11-2 and TRBJ1-1, with unresolved D. Trimming left V 2 bases short and J 0 bases short, with 7 bases between. This CDR3 has 14 residues. Germline CDR1 and CDR2: SGHAT and FQNNGV. The CDR3 DNA reads as TGTGCCAGCAGCTTACGGAGAATGAACACTGAAGCTTTCTTT. It translates to CASSLRRMNTEAFF.

This clonotype was counted at least ten times. A junction boundary mismatches the germline segment, possibly from a read error. This chain joins TRBV3-1 and TRBJ1-2; D gene ambiguous. The CDR3 covers 13 residues. Germline V gene lookup returns CDR1 LGHDT and CDR2 YNNKEL (reference sequence). CDR3: CASRHRQAFGYTF. DNA of the CDR3: TGTGCCAGCCGCCATCGGCAGGCATTCGGCTACACCTTC.

The sample holds many counts of this clonotype. The chain employs TRBV7-3 and TRBJ2-1, with D possibly called TRBD1 or TRBD2 (5 bases each). Germline V gene sequence: CDR1 SGHTA, CDR2 FQGTGA. The germline V and J ends were trimmed by 2 bases and 9 bases, with 17 bases remaining between them. The CDR3 extends over 15 amino acids. The CDR3: CASSLQPGTGGEQFF. The DNA for the CDR3 is TGTGCCAGCAGCTTACAGCCGGGTACTGGGGGTGAGCAGTTCTTC.

There are many counts of this clonotype. V gene TRBV24-1 combines with J gene TRBJ2-2, with TRBD1 identical over 8 bases. Germline CDR1 reads KGHDR; CDR2 reads SFDVKD. The CDR3 consists of 13 residues. Unmatched junction bases numbered 5, after V lost 9 bases and J lost 6 bases. The DNA of the CDR3 is TGTGCCACCTCGGACAGGGTGCCCGGGGAGCTGTTTTTT. Protein product: CATSDRVPGELFF.

In its sample, this clonotype was seen many times. V gene TRBV9 combines with J gene TRBJ2-6; 12 nucleotides agree with TRBD1. There are 17 residues in the CDR3. Germline CDR1 reads SGDLS; CDR2 reads YYNGEE. Trimming cost V 2 bases and J 4 bases; bases outside gene matches: 4. DNA for the CDR3: TGTGCCAGCAGCGTGGGGGACAGGGGGCGAGGGGCCAACGTCCTGACTTTC. The encoded protein is CASSVGDRGRGANVLTF.

The table lists this clonotype with many counts. The chain links TRBV7-2 to TRBJ2-7; D is possibly TRBD2 (6 bases). CDR3 length equals 14 residues. Trimming pared 4 bases from V and 8 bases from J, leaving 18 bases between. The germline CDR1 and CDR2 sequences are SGHTA and FQGNSA. This CDR3 reads CASSSASVRGKQYF. In nucleotides, the CDR3 is TGTGCCAGCAGCTCCGCTTCGGTCCGGGGGAAGCAGTACTTC.

This clonotype was seen many times. The rearrangement joins TRBV20-1 to TRBJ2-3; 12 bases align to TRBD2. CDR1 is DFQATT, CDR2 SNEGSKA, per germline (reference sequence). V lost 5 bases to trimming and J lost 7 bases; unmatched junction nucleotides: 13. The CDR3 is 16 amino acids. DNA for the CDR3: TGCAGTGCTTCACCCACAAGACTAGCGGGAGCGCATACGCAGTATTTT. Amino acid sequence: CSASPTRLAGAHTQYF.